The clone carrying this T cell receptor (beta chain) has more than one count but fewer than ten. What it recognizes is unknown. The sample belongs to a study of T cells after yellow fever vaccination. Study conclusions and caveats: Abundant clonotypes from the bulk population could contaminate FACS-sorted repertoires. At 95% to 96% for CD4 and roughly 87% for CD8, most primary-vaccination clones showed up again after the booster.

As TCR cDNA was made by 5'RACE template switching, a universal primer site and UMIs were added. TCRdb re-called the 5' RACE reads through MiXCR, storing one row per CDR3 protein. The sample has roughly 500,000 distinct CDR3 sequences, about 19% seen once. This CDR3 is 15 amino acids long. The germline V gene has CDR1 DFQATT and CDR2 SNEGSKA (reference sequence). Trimming took 2 bases from V and 3 from J, leaving 17 bases between them. This receptor was identified in a man aged 30 to 39 who received the YFV17D yellow fever vaccine. V gene TRBV20-1 combines with J gene TRBJ2-7; perhaps TRBD1 as D (6 bases). Sequencing was performed on PBMCs, taken 15 days after the yellow fever booster vaccination. For the CDR3, the DNA is TGCAGTGCTAGAATTCCTGGGGGCCTCCTCTACGAGCAGTACTTC. Its translation: CSARIPGGLLYEQYF.